The T cell receptor (beta chain) described here comes from a study of T cells expressing NK-cell markers (TCRdb year 2020). For the wider study: Eight donors provided sorted CD3+CD56+NKG2C+, CD3+CD56+NKG2C- and CD3+CD56-NKG2C+ T-cell subsets, whose TCR beta-chain repertoires were profiled. Seven of the eight sequenced donors were HCMV-seropositive and one was HCMV-seronegative. Randomly selected healthy volunteers, three men and five women, were used as the eight sequenced donors. The libraries were sequenced on Illumina HiSeq 2000/2500, MiSeq or NextSeq, producing 2 x 150 bp reads.

On this clonotype: Its antigen has not been determined.

A commercial ELISA kit detecting HCMV-specific IgG in serum was used to determine HCMV serostatus. Peripheral blood mononuclear cells were isolated from blood by Ficoll density gradient centrifugation. Instrument used: Illumina HiSeq 2000. The TCR beta cDNA libraries were made using 5'RACE template switching, a step that added both a universal primer site and unique molecular identifiers. Priming for cDNA synthesis came from the TCR beta constant segment, and two successive PCR amplification steps followed. In the authors' own workflow: MIGEC was used to demultiplex reads and group reads by UMI, and MiTCR was used to assemble and quantify clonotypes. To exclude erroneous sequences, any TCR cDNA sequence not supported by at least two reads was discarded. The tcR package was used for downstream repertoire analysis, with clonotypes matched between fractions based on CDR3 nucleotide sequence plus V segment. VDJmatch was used to annotate antigen specificity against VDJdb, with one amino acid substitution allowed in CDR3. Following TCRdb reprocessing, every CDR3 protein sequence forms one entry, and DNA is not provided. The authors' filters were not applied to this entry. The sample's records list hundreds of thousands of distinct CDR3 sequences. 3% to 4.5% of the sample belongs to the ten largest clones.

Measured from the cysteine to the phenylalanine, the CDR3 is 13 residues long. No DNA is recorded. Sequences SGHVS (CDR1) and FQNEAQ (CDR2) are obtained from the germline V gene. Results the study describes overall, beyond this receptor: Whether the expanded NKG2C-expressing T cell clones were specific for HCMV antigens was left unclear. Those dominant clonotypes were again the most abundant among CD3+CD56-NKG2C+ cells in a few donors, at about 28.3-60.1%. For six donors, the dominant CD3+CD56+NKG2C+ clonotypes were among the top 10 CD8+ clonotypes and accounted for 1.0-7.0% of CD8+ T cells.

The chain is encoded by TRBV7-8 joined to TRBJ2-5. The receptor comes from a man aged 18 to 29 in good health. Donor details come from another sample of the same person, matched by shared clones. The sample consisted of blood T cells: a sorted CD56 or NKG2C T cell subset, CD4+ or CD8+ T cells, or bulk PBMC T cells (not recorded which). CDR3 protein: CASSPRWKETQYF.